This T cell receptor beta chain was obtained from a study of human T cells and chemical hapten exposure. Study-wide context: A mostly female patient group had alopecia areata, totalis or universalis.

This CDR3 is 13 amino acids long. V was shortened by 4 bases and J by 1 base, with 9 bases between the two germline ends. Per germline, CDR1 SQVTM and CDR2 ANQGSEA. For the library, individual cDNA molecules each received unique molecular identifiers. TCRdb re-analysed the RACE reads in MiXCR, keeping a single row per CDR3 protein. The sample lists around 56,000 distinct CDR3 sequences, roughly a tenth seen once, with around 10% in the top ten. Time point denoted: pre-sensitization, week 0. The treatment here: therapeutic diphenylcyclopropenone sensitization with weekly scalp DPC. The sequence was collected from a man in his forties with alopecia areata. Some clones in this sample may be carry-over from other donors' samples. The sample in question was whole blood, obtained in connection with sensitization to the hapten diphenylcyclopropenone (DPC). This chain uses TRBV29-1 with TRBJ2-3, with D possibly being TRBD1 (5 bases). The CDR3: CSVAQARTDTQYF. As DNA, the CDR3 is TGCAGCGTTGCACAGGCCCGCACAGATACGCAGTATTTT.